One sample yielded the 6 T cell receptor beta chains listed below, sequenced in a study of cytomegalovirus exposure and HLA in healthy donors. Primers included in the PCR were 60 Vbeta and 13 Jbeta primers. Libraries were prepared by immunoSEQ multiplex PCR; TCRdb keeps only in-frame clonotypes and omits some of them. This sample yields 150,000 to 200,000 clones, of which 84% are seen a single time; around 0.98% belongs to the top ten. Input material: PBMCs. The receptors were sampled from a man aged 30 to 45 in good health and CMV-seronegative.

J is TRBJ2-2 and V is TRBV7-8; 9 bases line up with TRBD1. With 1 base clipped from V and 6 bases from J, the junction kept 6 bases outside the gene matches. This CDR3 has 16 residues. Germline V gene data show CDR1 as SGHVS and CDR2 as FQNEAQ. CDR3: CASSLGTGVRAGELFF. The CDR3 nucleotides are TGTGCCAGCAGCTTAGGGACAGGGGTTAGAGCCGGGGAGCTGTTTTTT.

This sequence joins TRBV6-1 and TRBJ2-1, with 12 positions matching TRBD1. V trimming: 8 bases; J trimming: 10 bases; junction bases outside the gene matches: 9. CDR3 length: 14 residues. Germline loops: CDR1 MNHNS, CDR2 SASEGT. The CDR3 sequence: CASCGTGGKWEQFF. CDR3 DNA: TGTGCCAGCTGCGGGACAGGGGGCAAGTGGGAGCAGTTCTTC.

The chain couples TRBV15 to TRBJ2-5; 8 nucleotides agree with TRBD1. CDR1 is LNHNV and CDR2 is YYDKDF in the germline V gene (reference sequence). V trimming: 3 bases; J trimming: 10 bases; junction bases outside the gene matches: 10. CDR3 length equals 14 residues. CDR3 nucleotides: TGTGCCACCAGCAGGGAATCCCAGGGGGCGGACCAGTACTTC. It translates to CATSRESQGADQYF.

The V gene is TRBV18, the J gene TRBJ1-5; D gene ambiguous. The CDR3 has 14 amino acids. Between the trimmed V and J ends, which lost 4 bases and 4 bases, there was a span of 11 bases. The germline V gene encodes CDR1 KGHSH and CDR2 LQKENI. CDR3: CASSRLQQNQPQHF. Here the CDR3 DNA reads TGTGCCAGCTCACGGCTACAGCAGAATCAGCCCCAGCATTTT. Full variable domain (outside the CDR3, taken from reference TRBV18 and TRBJ1-5): NAGVMQNPRHLVRRRGQEARLRCSPMKGHSHVYWYRQLPEEGLKFMVYLQKENIIDESGMPKERFSAEFPKEGPSILRIQQVVRGDSAAYFCASSRLQQNQPQHFGDGTRLSIL.

A note on this clone: This same CDR3 is encoded by further DNA sequences in the sample. The J gene is TRBJ1-1, the V gene TRBV5-4; 9 bases agree with TRBD1. This CDR3 has 14 amino acids. In germline, CDR1 is SGHNT, CDR2 YYREEE (reference sequence). J lost 3 bases, V lost 3 bases, and 3 bases had no gene match. This chain's CDR3 is CASSWGQGDTEAFF. The CDR3 nucleotides are TGTGCCAGCAGCTGGGGACAGGGAGACACTGAAGCTTTCTTT. Full variable domain (remainder filled in from reference TRBV5-4 and TRBJ1-1): ETGVTQSPTHLIKTRGQQVTLRCSSQSGHNTVSWYQQALGQGPQFIFQYYREEENGRGNFPPRFSGLQFPNYSSELNVNALELDDSALYLCASSWGQGDTEAFFGQGTRLTVV.

This sequence joins TRBV15 and TRBJ1-1; D unclear. Germline values: CDR1 LNHNV, CDR2 YYDKDF (reference sequence). There are 15 residues in the CDR3. V was clipped by 4 bases and J by 1 base, with 13 bases between them. This chain's CDR3 is CATSKMGVSNTEAFF. DNA of the CDR3: TGTGCCACCAGCAAGATGGGCGTTTCGAACACTGAAGCTTTCTTT. Variable domain in full (rest from reference TRBV15 and TRBJ1-1): DAMVIQNPRYQVTQFGKPVTLSCSQTLNHNVMYWYQQKSSQAPKLLFHYYDKDFNNEADTPDNFQSRRPNTSFCFLDIRSPGLGDTAMYLCATSKMGVSNTEAFFGQGTRLTVV.